One and the same sample provided the 2 T cell receptor beta chains below, sequenced in a study of vaccination effects on CD4 cells after COVID-19. Expansion with viral peptide pools was applied to antigen-specific CD4+ T cells by the ViraFEST assay prior to sequencing. Isolation of CD4+ T cells took place after less than 12 days of culture. Nucleocapsid antibodies stayed negative before and after vaccination, showing no earlier SARS-CoV-2 infection. No antigen is known for these receptors. Libraries were prepared by immunoSEQ multiplex PCR; TCRdb keeps only in-frame clonotypes and omits some of them. The data hold under 80,000 clones, with more than 60% observed a single time. The specimen comprised CD4+ T cells from PBMCs cultured with SARS-CoV-2 spike peptides, sampled before COVID-19 vaccination. The receptors stem from a human donor who received a COVID-19 vaccine.

This sequence joins TRBV2 and TRBJ2-7; TRBD1 aligns across 7 bases. This CDR3 is built from 13 residues. Germline CDR1 and CDR2: SNHLY and FYNNEI. V dropped 4 bases and J dropped 2; count of bases not matched to a gene: 2. CDR3 sequence (DNA): TGTGCCAGCAGTGCAGGGGGTGCCTACGAGCAGTACGTC. Translating it yields CASSAGGAYEQYV.

The chain carries TRBV6-1 and TRBJ1-5; the match to TRBD1 covers 10 bases. CDR3 length: 19 residues. The germline gives CDR1 MNHNS, CDR2 SASEGT. Trimming cost V 1 base and J 2 bases; bases outside gene matches: 11. The DNA of the CDR3 is TGTGCCAGCAGTGAAGTGAAACTGGGACAGGGGTTTGGCAATCAGCCCCAGCATTTT. As protein: CASSEVKLGQGFGNQPQHF.